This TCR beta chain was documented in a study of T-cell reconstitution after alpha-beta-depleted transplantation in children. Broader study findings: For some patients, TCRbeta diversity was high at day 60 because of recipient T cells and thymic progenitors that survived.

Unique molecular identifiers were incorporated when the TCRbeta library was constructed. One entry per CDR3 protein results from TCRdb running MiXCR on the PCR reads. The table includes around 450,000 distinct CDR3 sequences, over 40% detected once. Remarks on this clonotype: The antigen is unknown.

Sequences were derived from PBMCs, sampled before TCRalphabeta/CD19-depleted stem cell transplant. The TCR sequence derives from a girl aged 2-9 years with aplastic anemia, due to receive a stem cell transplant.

DNA for the CDR3: TGTGCCAGCAGAACCGGGAGGTGGAATCAGCCCCAGCATTTT. Amino acids: CASRTGRWNQPQHF. The chain employs TRBV28 and TRBJ1-5; D gene uncertain. Trimming cost V 6 bases and J 4 bases, with 13 bases left between them. In germline, CDR1 is MDHEN, CDR2 SYDVKM. The CDR3 runs to 14 residues. The full variable domain, with the rest looked up from reference TRBV28 and TRBJ1-5, is DVKVTQSSRYLVKRTGEKVFLECVQDMDHENMFWYRQDPGLGLRLIYFSYDVKMKEKGDIPEGYSVSREKKERFSLILESASTNQTSMYLCASRTGRWNQPQHFGDGTRLSIL.